Shown below are 18 T cell receptor beta chains from a single sample sequenced in a study. TCRdb processed the 5' RACE reads anew with MiXCR; each CDR3 protein has one entry. The sample lists about 64,000 distinct CDR3 sequences; about 20% were seen once. The source material was memory CD4+ T cells sorted from a lymph node. The sample's subset: memory CD4+ T cells, CD4+CD45RO+CD25-. Source of these receptors: a female donor with breast cancer.

This clonotype was seen repeatedly, ten times or more. This chain links TRBV7-2 with TRBJ1-1; weak D call: TRBD1 (6 bases). The CDR3 extends over 13 amino acids. Germline V gene lookup returns CDR1 SGHTA and CDR2 FQGNSA. Trimming removed 7 bases from V and 4 bases from J, with 13 bases in between. The DNA of the CDR3 is TGTGCCAGCAACTCTGACAGGACCACTGAAGCTTTCTTT. Its protein product is CASNSDRTTEAFF.

This clonotype was seen only a few times. This rearrangement joins TRBV4-1 to TRBJ1-4; tentative D call: TRBD1 (5 bases). This CDR3 contains 16 residues. The germline V gene encodes CDR1 MGHRA and CDR2 YSYEKL. Deletions cut 3 bases from V and 5 bases from J, with 16 bases between. The chain's CDR3 is CASSHVVGRRNEKLFF. In nucleotides, the CDR3 is TGCGCCAGCAGCCATGTTGTGGGACGACGCAATGAAAAACTGTTTTTT.

The chain recombines TRBV11-2 with TRBJ1-2; a possible D gene is TRBD1 (5 bases). CDR1 SGHAT and CDR2 FQNNGV come from the germline V gene. Trimming took 4 bases from V and 10 from J, leaving 19 bases between them. CDR3 length equals 14 residues. The CDR3 is CASSYRQSSNIYTF. The CDR3 DNA follows: TGTGCCAGCAGCTATCGACAGTCTTCCAACATCTACACCTTC.

The CDR3 DNA is TGCGCCAGCAGCGCCGTGGGGCCTACAACTAATGAAAAACTGTTTTTT. Translation: CASSAVGPTTNEKLFF. V and J are TRBV5-1 and TRBJ1-4, with a tentative D call TRBD1 (5 bases). The CDR3 runs to 16 residues. Germline CDR1 and CDR2: SGHRS and YFSETQ. Trimming left V 4 bases short and J 0 bases short, with 13 bases between. Full variable domain (outside the CDR3, taken from reference TRBV5-1 and TRBJ1-4): KAGVTQTPRYLIKTRGQQVTLSCSPISGHRSVSWYQQTPGQGLQFLFEYFSETQRNKGNFPGRFSGRQFSNSRSEMNVSTLELGDSALYLCASSAVGPTTNEKLFFGSGTQLSVL.

Comments on this clonotype: A much bigger clone sits one base away, suggesting this may be a read error. V gene TRBV5-1 combines with J gene TRBJ2-7; 7 bases fit TRBD2. Germline lookup yields CDR1 SGHRS and CDR2 YFSETQ. This CDR3 comprises 16 residues. CDR3 sequence reads: CASSSLNSGTLYEQNF. CDR3 nucleotide sequence: TGCGCCAGCAGCTCCCTTAACAGCGGGACCCTCTACGAGCAGAACTTC.

A few counts support this clonotype. Being one base from a much bigger clone, this may be a read error. The J gene is TRBJ2-5, the V gene TRBV28; 7 positions match TRBD1. The CDR3 is made up of 12 amino acids. J gave up 7 bases and V 6 bases, and 5 bases lay outside the gene matches. The germline CDR1 and CDR2 sequences are MDHEN and SYDVKM. The CDR3 DNA follows: TGTGCCAGCAGAGGGACAGCGGCGACCCAGTACTTC. Its protein product is CASRGTAATQYF.

The rearrangement joins TRBV7-2 to TRBJ1-1; D is uncertain. CDR3 length equals 17 residues. Trimming stripped 7 bases from V and 0 bases from J, with 21 bases between. Germline V gives CDR1 SGHTA, CDR2 FQGNSA. The CDR3 DNA follows: TGTGCCAGCACCCCCCGGCAGAGCGAATCCATGAACACTGAAGCTTTCTTT. Its translation: CASTPRQSESMNTEAFF.

The chain recombines TRBV2 with TRBJ1-1, with D hard to call. This CDR3 is 12 amino acids long. CDR1 and CDR2 from the germline V gene are SNHLY and FYNNEI. V was pared by 7 bases and J by 4 bases, with 10 bases between. CDR3 sequence (DNA): TGTGCCAGCATCCCACTGAGCACTGAAGCTTTCTTT. It specifies CASIPLSTEAFF. Full variable domain (rest looked up from reference TRBV2 and TRBJ1-1): EPEVTQTPSHQVTQMGQEVILRCVPISNHLYFYWYRQILGQKVEFLVSFYNNEISEKSEIFDDQFSVERPDGSNFTLKIRSTKLEDSAMYFCASIPLSTEAFFGQGTRLTVV.

This clonotype was counted only a few times. The V call is TRBV3-1, the J call TRBJ2-4; D call uncertain. The CDR3 runs to 14 residues. The germline V gene has CDR1 LGHDT and CDR2 YNNKEL (reference sequence). The ends were cut back, 1 base at V and 3 bases at J, with 7 bases in the middle. The CDR3 is CASSQGALKNIQYF. The CDR3 nucleotides are TGTGCCAGCAGCCAAGGAGCCCTCAAAAACATTCAGTACTTC.

Many counts were recorded for this clonotype. The J gene is TRBJ2-4, the V gene TRBV6-5, with D maybe TRBD1 (6 bases). Germline assignment: CDR1 MNHEY and CDR2 SVGAGI. The CDR3 covers 13 residues. V lost 4 bases and J 8 bases, leaving 12 bases between the germline ends. The CDR3 region is CASSSTGSDIQYF. In nucleotides, the CDR3 is TGTGCCAGCAGTTCCACAGGGTCCGACATTCAGTACTTC.

This clonotype has only a few counts. The rearrangement links TRBV28 to TRBJ1-5; D unresolved. Trimming cost V 7 bases and J 2 bases, with 6 bases left between them. From germline, CDR1 is MDHEN and CDR2 SYDVKM. The CDR3 covers 12 residues. CDR3 sequence: CASNVGNQPQHF. The CDR3 DNA is TGTGCCAGCAATGTGGGCAATCAGCCCCAGCATTTT.

This clonotype occurred a few times. The chain links TRBV5-1 to TRBJ2-7; TRBD1 agrees at 7 bases. V lost 3 bases and J lost 6; bases outside the gene matches: 9. The CDR3 has 14 residues. Germline V gene lookup returns CDR1 SGHRS and CDR2 YFSETQ. As DNA, the CDR3 is TGCGCCAGCAGCTCACAGGGGTTCTTATTCGAGCAGTACTTC. Translated: CASSSQGFLFEQYF.

The chain recombines TRBV10-3 with TRBJ1-1; no reliable D call. There are 15 residues in the CDR3. V shed 4 bases and J shed 1 base, with 13 bases lying between them. From germline, CDR1 is ENHRY and CDR2 SYGVKD. Here the CDR3 reads CAISGDPIRNTEAFF. CDR3 DNA: TGTGCCATCAGTGGGGATCCAATTAGGAACACTGAAGCTTTCTTT.

V and J are TRBV6-5 and TRBJ1-1, with D unclear. Germline V CDR1 and CDR2: MNHEY, SVGAGI. The V end was cut by 0 bases, the J end by 0 bases, with 5 bases between. The CDR3 extends over 14 amino acids. This CDR3 reads CASSYSRMNTEAFF. CDR3 DNA: TGTGCCAGCAGTTACTCCCGAATGAACACTGAAGCTTTCTTT.

The chain combines TRBV20-1 with TRBJ2-1; either TRBD1 or TRBD2 may supply D (5 bases each). The V end lost 5 bases, the J end lost 0 bases, and 17 bases lay between the germline ends. CDR1 is DFQATT and CDR2 is SNEGSKA in the germline V gene (reference sequence). CDR3 size: 16 residues. The CDR3 bases are TGCAGTGCTGATATCCGGGGCCTGAGCTCCTACAATGAGCAGTTCTTC. Translating it yields CSADIRGLSSYNEQFF.

This clonotype was counted a few times. The V gene is TRBV5-1, the J gene TRBJ2-5; TRBD2 matches at 12 bases. Germline V gene sequence: CDR1 SGHRS, CDR2 YFSETQ. CDR3 size: 15 residues. Trimming at V came to 3 bases and at J to 5 bases, leaving 5 bases not matched to a gene. CDR3 DNA sequence: TGCGCCAGCAGCTCTAGCGGGAGGGCGGGCGAGACCCAGTACTTC. It translates to CASSSSGRAGETQYF.

There are many counts of this clonotype. The rearrangement joins TRBV6-1 to TRBJ2-7; the D gene could be TRBD1 or TRBD2 (5 bases each). Germline CDR1 is MNHNS and CDR2 is SASEGT. The V end was cut by 8 bases, the J end by 3 bases, with 11 bases between. The CDR3 sequence is 12 residues long. In DNA, the CDR3 is TGTGCCAGCTCGACAGACTACTACGAGCAGTACTTC. This encodes CASSTDYYEQYF.

The table lists this clonotype with a few counts. This chain uses TRBV7-9 with TRBJ1-2; possible D gene TRBD1, 6 bases. The germline V and J ends were trimmed by 3 bases and 7 bases, with 12 bases remaining between them. The CDR3 is 13 amino acids. Germline V gene data show CDR1 as SEHNR and CDR2 as FQNEAQ (reference sequence). CDR3 DNA sequence: TGTGCCAGCAGCTTGGGGGCAGGGAGTGGCTACACCTTC. This gives the protein CASSLGAGSGYTF.